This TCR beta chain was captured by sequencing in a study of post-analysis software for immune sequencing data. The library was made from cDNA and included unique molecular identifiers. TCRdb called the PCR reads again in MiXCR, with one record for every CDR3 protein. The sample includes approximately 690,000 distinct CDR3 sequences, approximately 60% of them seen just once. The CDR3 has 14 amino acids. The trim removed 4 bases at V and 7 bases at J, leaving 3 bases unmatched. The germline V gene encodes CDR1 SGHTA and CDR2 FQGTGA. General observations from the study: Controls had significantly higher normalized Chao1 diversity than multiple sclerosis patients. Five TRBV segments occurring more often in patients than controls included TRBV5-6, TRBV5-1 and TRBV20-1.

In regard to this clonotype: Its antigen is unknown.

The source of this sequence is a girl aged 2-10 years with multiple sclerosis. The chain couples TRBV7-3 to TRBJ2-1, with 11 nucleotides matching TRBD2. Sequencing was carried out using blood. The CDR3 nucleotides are TGTGCCAGCAGCTGGGGACTAGCGGCGAATGAGCAGTTCTTC. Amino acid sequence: CASSWGLAANEQFF. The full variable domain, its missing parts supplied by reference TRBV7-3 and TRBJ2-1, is GAGVSQTPSNKVTEKGKYVELRCDPISGHTALYWYRQSLGQGPEFLIYFQGTGAADDSGLPNDRFFAVRPEGSVSTLKIQRTERGDSAVYLCASSWGLAANEQFFGPGTRLTVL.